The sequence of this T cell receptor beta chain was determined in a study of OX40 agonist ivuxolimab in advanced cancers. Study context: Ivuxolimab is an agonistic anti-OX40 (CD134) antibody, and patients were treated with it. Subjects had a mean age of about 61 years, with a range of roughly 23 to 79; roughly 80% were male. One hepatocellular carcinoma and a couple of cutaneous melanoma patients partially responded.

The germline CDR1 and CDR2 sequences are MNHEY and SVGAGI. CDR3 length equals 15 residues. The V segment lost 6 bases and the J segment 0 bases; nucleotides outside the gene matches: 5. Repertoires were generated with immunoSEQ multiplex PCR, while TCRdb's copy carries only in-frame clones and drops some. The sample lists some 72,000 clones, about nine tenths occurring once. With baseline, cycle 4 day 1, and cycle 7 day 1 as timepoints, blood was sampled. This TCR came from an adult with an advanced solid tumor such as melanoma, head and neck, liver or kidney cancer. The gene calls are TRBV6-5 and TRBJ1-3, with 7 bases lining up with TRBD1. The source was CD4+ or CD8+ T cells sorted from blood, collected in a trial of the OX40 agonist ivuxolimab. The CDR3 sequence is CASSPGQPSGNTIYF. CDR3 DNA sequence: TGTGCCAGCAGCCCGGGACAGCCCTCTGGAAACACCATATATTTT.